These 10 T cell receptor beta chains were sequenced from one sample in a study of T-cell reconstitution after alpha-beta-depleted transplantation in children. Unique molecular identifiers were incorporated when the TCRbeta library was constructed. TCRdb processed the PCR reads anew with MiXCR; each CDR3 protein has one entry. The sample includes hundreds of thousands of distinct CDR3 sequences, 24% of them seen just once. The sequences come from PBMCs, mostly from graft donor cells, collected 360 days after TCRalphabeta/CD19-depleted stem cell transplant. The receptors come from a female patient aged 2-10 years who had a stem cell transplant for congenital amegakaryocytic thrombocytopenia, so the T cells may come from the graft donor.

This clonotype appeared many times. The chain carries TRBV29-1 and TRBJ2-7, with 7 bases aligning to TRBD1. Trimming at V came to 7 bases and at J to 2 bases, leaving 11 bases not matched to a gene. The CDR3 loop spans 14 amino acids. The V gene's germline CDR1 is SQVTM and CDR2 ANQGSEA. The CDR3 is CSADGQDLAYEQYF. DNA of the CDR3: TGCAGCGCCGATGGACAGGACCTCGCCTACGAGCAGTACTTC.

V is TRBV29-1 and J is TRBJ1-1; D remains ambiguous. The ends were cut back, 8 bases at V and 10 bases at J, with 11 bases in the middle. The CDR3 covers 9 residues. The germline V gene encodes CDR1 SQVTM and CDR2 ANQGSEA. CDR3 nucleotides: TGCAGCACGGAATTCAGAGCTTTCTTT. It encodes CSTEFRAFF.

The CDR3 sequence is CASSVDANTGELFF. CDR3 nucleotides: TGCGCCAGCAGCGTGGACGCTAACACCGGGGAGCTGTTTTTT. The J gene is TRBJ2-2, the V gene TRBV5-1; D gene uncertain. The CDR3 is made up of 14 amino acids. CDR1 SGHRS and CDR2 YFSETQ come from the germline V gene. Trimming stripped 4 bases from V and 2 bases from J, with 9 bases between.

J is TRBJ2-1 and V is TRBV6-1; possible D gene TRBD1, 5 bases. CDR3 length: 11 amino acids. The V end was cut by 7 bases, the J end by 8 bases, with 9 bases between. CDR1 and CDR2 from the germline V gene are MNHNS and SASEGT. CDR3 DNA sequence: TGTGCCAGCACTGGGGCATATGAGCAGTTCTTC. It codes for CASTGAYEQFF.

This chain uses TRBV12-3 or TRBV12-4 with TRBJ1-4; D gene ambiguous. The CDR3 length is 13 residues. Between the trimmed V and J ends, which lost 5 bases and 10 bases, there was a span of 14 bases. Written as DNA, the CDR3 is TGTGCCAGCAGTAATCTACGACGGGGAAAACTGTTTTTT. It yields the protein CASSNLRRGKLFF.

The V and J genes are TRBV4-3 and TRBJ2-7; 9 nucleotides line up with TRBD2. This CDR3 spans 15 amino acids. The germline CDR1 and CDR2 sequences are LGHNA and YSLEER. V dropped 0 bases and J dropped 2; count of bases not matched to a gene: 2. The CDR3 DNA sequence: TGCGCCAGCAGCCAAGAGGCTAGCGGGGCCTACGAGCAGTACTTC. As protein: CASSQEASGAYEQYF.

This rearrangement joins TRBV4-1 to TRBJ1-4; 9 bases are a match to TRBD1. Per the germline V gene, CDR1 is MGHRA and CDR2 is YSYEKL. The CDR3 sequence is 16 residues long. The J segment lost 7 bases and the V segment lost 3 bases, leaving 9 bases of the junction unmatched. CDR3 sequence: CASSHSGTGSREKLFF. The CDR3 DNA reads TGCGCCAGCAGCCACTCTGGGACAGGGAGTCGTGAAAAACTGTTTTTT.

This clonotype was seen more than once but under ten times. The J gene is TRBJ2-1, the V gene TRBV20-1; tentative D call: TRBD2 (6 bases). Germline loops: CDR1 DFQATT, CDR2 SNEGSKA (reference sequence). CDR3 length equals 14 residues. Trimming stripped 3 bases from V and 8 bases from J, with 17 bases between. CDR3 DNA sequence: TGCAGTGCTAGTGGCAGGAGGGGTTTCGATGAGCAGTTCTTC. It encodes CSASGRRGFDEQFF.

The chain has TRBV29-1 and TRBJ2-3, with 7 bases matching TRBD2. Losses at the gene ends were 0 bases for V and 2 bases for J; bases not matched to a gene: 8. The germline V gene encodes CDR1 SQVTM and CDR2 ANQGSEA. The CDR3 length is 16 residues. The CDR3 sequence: CSVEDLREALTDTQYF. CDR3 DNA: TGCAGCGTTGAAGACCTCCGGGAGGCCCTCACAGATACGCAGTATTTT.

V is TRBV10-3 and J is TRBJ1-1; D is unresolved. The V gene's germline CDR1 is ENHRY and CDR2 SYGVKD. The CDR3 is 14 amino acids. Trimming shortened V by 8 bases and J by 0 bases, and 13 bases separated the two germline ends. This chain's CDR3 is CAIRQVGVNTEAFF. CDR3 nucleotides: TGTGCCATCCGTCAGGTGGGCGTGAACACTGAAGCTTTCTTT.